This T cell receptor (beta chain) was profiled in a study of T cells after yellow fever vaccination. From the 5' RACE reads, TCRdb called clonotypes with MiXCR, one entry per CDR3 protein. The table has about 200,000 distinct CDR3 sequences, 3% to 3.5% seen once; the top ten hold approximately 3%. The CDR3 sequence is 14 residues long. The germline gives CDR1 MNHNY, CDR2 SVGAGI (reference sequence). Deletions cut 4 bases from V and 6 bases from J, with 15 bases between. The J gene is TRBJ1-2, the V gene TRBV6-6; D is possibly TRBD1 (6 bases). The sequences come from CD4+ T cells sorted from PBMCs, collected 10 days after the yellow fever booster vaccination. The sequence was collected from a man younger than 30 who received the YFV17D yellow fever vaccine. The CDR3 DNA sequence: TGTGCCAGCAGTTCCGCAGGGGATGCTCATGGCTACACCTTC. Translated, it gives CASSSAGDAHGYTF.